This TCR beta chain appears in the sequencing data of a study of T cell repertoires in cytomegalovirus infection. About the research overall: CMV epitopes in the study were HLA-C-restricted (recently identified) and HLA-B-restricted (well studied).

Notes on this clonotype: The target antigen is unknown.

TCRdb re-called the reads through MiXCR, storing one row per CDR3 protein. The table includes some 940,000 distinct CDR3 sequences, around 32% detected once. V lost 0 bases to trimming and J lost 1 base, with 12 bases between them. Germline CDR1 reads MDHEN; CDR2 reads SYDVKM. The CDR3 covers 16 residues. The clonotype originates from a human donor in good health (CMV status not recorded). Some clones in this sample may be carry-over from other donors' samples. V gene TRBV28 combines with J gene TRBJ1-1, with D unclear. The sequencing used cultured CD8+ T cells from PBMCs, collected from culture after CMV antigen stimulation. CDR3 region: CASSLWDGAWNTEAFF. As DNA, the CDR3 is TGTGCCAGCAGTTTATGGGACGGCGCTTGGAACACTGAAGCTTTCTTT.